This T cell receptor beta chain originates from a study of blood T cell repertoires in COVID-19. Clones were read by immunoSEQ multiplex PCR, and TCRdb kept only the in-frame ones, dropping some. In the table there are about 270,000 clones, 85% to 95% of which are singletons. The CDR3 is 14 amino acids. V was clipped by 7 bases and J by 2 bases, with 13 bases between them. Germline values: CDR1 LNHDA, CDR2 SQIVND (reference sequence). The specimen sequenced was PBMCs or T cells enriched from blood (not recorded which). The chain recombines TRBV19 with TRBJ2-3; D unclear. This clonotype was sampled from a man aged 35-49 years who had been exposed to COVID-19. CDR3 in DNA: TGTGCCAGTACCCACACCTTTGCCACAGATACGCAGTATTTT. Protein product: CASTHTFATDTQYF.